A few counts support the clone carrying this TCR beta chain. Its antigen remains unidentified. The data derive from a study of blood T cells in healthy people across ages. General study results and limits: The donors' CMV status was not determined, possibly confounding changes in expanded clonotypes.

V shed 3 bases and J shed 7 bases, with 12 bases lying between them. The CDR3 consists of 12 residues. From germline, CDR1 is SQVTM and CDR2 ANQGSEA. PCR was performed a second time for about 6 to 12 cycles using a sample-barcoded 5' primer and a J-beta primer mix. One entry per CDR3 protein results from TCRdb running MiXCR on the 5' RACE reads. The repertoire holds 1.5 million to 2 million distinct CDR3 sequences, with 49% as singletons. V and J are TRBV29-1 and TRBJ1-2; D may be TRBD1 (5 bases). This clonotype originated in a woman between 35 and 50 years old in good health. The specimen was blood. DNA for the CDR3: TGCAGCGTTGACAGGGATGTGCGTGGCTACACCTTC. Amino acids: CSVDRDVRGYTF.